This T cell receptor (beta chain) was identified during a study of T cell responses to AZD1222 COVID-19 vaccine. Study-level findings and limits: No day 14 peak samples; only post-peak repertoires were characterized.

This CDR3 region has 16 residues. Trimming left V 2 bases short and J 3 bases short, with 15 bases between. The V gene's germline CDR1 is MNHNS and CDR2 SASEGT. Concerning this clone: What it binds is unknown.

Profiling relied on immunoSEQ multiplex PCR, and the TCRdb table lists in-frame clones only, not all of them. This sample has around 78,000 clones, with around 90% found just once. This chain links TRBV6-1 with TRBJ2-3; the D gene could be TRBD1 or TRBD2 (6 bases each). This TCR was recovered from an adult who received the AZD1222 COVID-19 vaccine. This sample comprised peripheral blood, obtained 28 days after the second AZD1222 dose. CDR3 in DNA: TGTGCCAGCAGTGAAAGAGGAGGGGGATCGACAGATACGCAGTATTTT. This sequence encodes CASSERGGGSTDTQYF.